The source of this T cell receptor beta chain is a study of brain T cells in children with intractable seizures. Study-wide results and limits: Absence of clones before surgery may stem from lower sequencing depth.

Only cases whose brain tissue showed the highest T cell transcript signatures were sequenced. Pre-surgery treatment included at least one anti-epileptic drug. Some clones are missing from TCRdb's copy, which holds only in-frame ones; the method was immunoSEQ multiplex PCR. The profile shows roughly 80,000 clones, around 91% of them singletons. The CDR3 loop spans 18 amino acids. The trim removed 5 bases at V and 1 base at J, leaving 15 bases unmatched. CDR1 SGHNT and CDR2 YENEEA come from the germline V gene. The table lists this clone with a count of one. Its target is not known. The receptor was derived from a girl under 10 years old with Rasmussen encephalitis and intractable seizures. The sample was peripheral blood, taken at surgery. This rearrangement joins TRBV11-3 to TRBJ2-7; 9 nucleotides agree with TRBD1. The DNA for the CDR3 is TGTGCCAGCAGCCCCGGATTCCTCCGGGACAGGGATTCCTACGAGCAGTACTTC. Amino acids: CASSPGFLRDRDSYEQYF.